A selection of T cell receptor beta chains follows, all from one sample in a study of T cells in Graves' hyperthyroidism and ophthalmopathy. TCRdb re-derived calls from the multiplex PCR reads in MiXCR, one entry per CDR3 protein. Of 500,000 to 600,000 distinct CDR3 sequences in the sample, more than 45% are singletons; the top ten hold 15% to 20%. The sequenced material came from peripheral blood or thyroid tissue (not recorded which). These TCRs come from an adult woman with Graves' disease, either hyperthyroidism or ophthalmopathy (not recorded which). Each CDR3 is given with its conserved first and last residue. The D gene is left open where the match is weak. The size of a clone is reported for some rows only, either as once, few or many, or as a class for expanded clones.

J gene: TRBJ1-5; clone size: -; D gene: -; V gene: TRBV7-9; CDR3 DNA: TGTGCCAGCAGCTTAGGTGGAGGGCCGAATCAGCCCCAGCATTTT; CDR3 protein: CASSLGGGPNQPQHF
J gene: TRBJ1-5; clone size: -; D gene: TRBD1; V gene: TRBV6-1; CDR3 DNA: TGTGCCAGCAGTCATCCCGCAGGGGGTCCTCAGCCCCAGCATTTT; CDR3 protein: CASSHPAGGPQPQHF
J gene: TRBJ1-1; clone size: few; D gene: TRBD1; V gene: TRBV7-9; CDR3 DNA: TGTGCCAGCAGCCCGGGACAGTTCGACTCGAACACTGAAGCTTTCTTT; CDR3 protein: CASSPGQFDSNTEAFF
J gene: TRBJ2-7; clone size: many; D gene: -; V gene: TRBV7-9; CDR3 DNA: TGTGCCAGCAGCCCCCAAGGGCCCTCCTACGAGCAGTACTTC; CDR3 protein: CASSPQGPSYEQYF
J gene: TRBJ2-3; clone size: -; D gene: -; V gene: TRBV14; CDR3 DNA: TGTGCCAGCAGCCCACCCTTCGCTAGCACAGATACGCAGTATTTT; CDR3 protein: CASSPPFASTDTQYF
J gene: TRBJ2-7; clone size: many; D gene: TRBD2; V gene: TRBV9; CDR3 DNA: TGTGCCAGCAGCCCTAGCGGGAGTAAATACGAGCAGTACTTC; CDR3 protein: CASSPSGSKYEQYF
J gene: TRBJ2-2; clone size: -; D gene: -; V gene: TRBV7-6; CDR3 DNA: TGTGCCAGCAGCTTGAGTCCAGCGGGCGGAGGGGAGCTGTTTTTT; CDR3 protein: CASSLSPAGGGELFF
J gene: TRBJ2-6; clone size: few; D gene: TRBD1; V gene: TRBV28; CDR3 DNA: TGTGCCAGCAGTCAAACTCAGGGACAGGGGGTCAGGGCCAACGTCCTGACTTTC; CDR3 protein: CASSQTQGQGVRANVLTF
J gene: TRBJ2-2; clone size: -; D gene: TRBD1; V gene: TRBV5-1; CDR3 DNA: TGCGCCAGCAGCCTCACGACAGGGCCCGGGGAGCTGTTTTTT; CDR3 protein: CASSLTTGPGELFF
J gene: TRBJ2-7; clone size: many; D gene: TRBD2; V gene: TRBV29-1; CDR3 DNA: TGCAGCGTTGTCCCCCAAGGATCAGCGGGGGTATCCTACGAGCAGTACTTC; CDR3 protein: CSVVPQGSAGVSYEQYF
J gene: TRBJ1-5; clone size: many; D gene: -; V gene: TRBV19; CDR3 DNA: TGTGCCAGTAGTATACGTCCAAGGGGCAATCAGCCCCAGCATTTT; CDR3 protein: CASSIRPRGNQPQHF
J gene: TRBJ1-1; clone size: many; D gene: -; V gene: TRBV7-9; CDR3 DNA: TGTGCCAGCAGCCCTGGGGGCAGGTTCATGAACACTGAAGCTTTCTTT; CDR3 protein: CASSPGGRFMNTEAFF
J gene: TRBJ2-2; clone size: -; D gene: -; V gene: TRBV11-2; CDR3 DNA: TGTGCCAGCAGCTTTGGGGCTGACGGCTACGGGGAGCTGTTTTTT; CDR3 protein: CASSFGADGYGELFF
J gene: TRBJ1-2; clone size: many; D gene: -; V gene: TRBV20-1; CDR3 DNA: TGCAGTGCTAGTCACGTCGGGGATGGCTACACCTTC; CDR3 protein: CSASHVGDGYTF
J gene: TRBJ1-1; clone size: once; D gene: TRBD1; V gene: TRBV7-9; CDR3 DNA: TGTGCCAGCAGCACCGGGACAGCTAACACTGAAGCTTTCTTT; CDR3 protein: CASSTGTANTEAFF